This T cell receptor (beta chain) was retrieved from a study of metastatic and nonmetastatic thyroid tumors. TCRdb re-called the PCR reads via MiXCR. The table records approximately 35,000 clones, less than 40% of them present only once. Each patient went into thyroid surgery without having received any treatment. The ends lost 3 bases at V and 3 bases at J; junction bases unmatched: 8. This CDR3 comprises 15 residues. The V gene's germline CDR1 is LGHDT and CDR2 YNNKEL (reference sequence). The sample comprised tumor tissue. V gene TRBV3-1 combines with J gene TRBJ2-7; 7 bases line up with TRBD2. The TCR originated in a female donor with papillary thyroid cancer or a benign thyroid nodule (not recorded which). Some clones in this sample may be carry-over from other donors' samples. The CDR3 sequence: CASSQASGNFYEQYF. The DNA for the CDR3 is TGTGCCAGCAGCCAGGCTAGCGGTAACTTCTACGAGCAGTACTTC.